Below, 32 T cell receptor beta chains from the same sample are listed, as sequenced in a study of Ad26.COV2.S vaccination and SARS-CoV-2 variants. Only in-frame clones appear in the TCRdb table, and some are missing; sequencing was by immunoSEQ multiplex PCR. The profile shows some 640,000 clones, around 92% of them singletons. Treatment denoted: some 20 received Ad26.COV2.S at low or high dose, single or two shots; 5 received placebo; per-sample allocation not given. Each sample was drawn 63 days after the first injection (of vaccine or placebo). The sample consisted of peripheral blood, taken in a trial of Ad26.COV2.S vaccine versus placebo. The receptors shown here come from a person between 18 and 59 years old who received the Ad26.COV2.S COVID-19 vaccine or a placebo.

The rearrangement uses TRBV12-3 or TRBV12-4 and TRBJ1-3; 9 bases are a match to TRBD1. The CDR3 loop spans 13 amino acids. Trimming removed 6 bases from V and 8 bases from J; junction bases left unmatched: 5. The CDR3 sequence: CASRPGQGDTIYF. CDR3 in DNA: TGTGCCAGCAGACCGGGACAGGGTGACACCATATATTTT.

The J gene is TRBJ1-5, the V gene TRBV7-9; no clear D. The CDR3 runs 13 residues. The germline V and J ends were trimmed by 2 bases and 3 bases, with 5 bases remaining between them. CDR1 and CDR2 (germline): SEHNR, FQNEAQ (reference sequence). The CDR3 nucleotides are TGTGCCAGCAGCTTAAGCACCAATCAGCCCCAGCATTTT. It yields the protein CASSLSTNQPQHF.

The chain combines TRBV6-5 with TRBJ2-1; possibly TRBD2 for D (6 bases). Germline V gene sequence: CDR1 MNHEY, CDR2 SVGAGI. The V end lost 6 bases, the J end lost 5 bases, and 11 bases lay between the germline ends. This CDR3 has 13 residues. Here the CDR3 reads CASSSRGDNEQFF. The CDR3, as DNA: TGTGCCAGCAGCAGTCGCGGGGACAATGAGCAGTTCTTC.

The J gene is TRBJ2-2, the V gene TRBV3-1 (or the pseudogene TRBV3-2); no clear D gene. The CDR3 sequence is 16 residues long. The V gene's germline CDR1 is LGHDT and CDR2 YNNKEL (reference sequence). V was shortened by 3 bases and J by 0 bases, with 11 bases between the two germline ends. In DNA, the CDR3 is TGTGCCAGCAGCCAGATCTTGACTGCGAACACCGGGGAGCTGTTTTTT. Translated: CASSQILTANTGELFF.

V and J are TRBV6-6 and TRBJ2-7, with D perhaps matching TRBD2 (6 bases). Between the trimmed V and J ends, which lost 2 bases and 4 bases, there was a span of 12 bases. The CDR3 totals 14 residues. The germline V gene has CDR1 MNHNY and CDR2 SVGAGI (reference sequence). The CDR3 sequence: CASSYGGTVYEQYF. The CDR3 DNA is TGTGCCAGCAGTTACGGGGGGACGGTTTACGAGCAGTACTTC.

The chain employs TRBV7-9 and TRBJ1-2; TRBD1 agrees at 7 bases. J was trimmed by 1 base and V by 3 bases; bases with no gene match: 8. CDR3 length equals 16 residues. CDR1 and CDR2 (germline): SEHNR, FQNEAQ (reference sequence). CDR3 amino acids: CASSLSGGDSNYGYTF. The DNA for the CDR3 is TGTGCCAGCAGCTTGTCCGGGGGGGACAGTAACTATGGCTACACCTTC.

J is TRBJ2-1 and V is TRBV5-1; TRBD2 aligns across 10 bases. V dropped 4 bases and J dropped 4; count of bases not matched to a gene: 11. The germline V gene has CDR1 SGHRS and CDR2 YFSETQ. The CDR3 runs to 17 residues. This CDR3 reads CASSAEGLAQPYNEQFF. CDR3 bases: TGCGCCAGCAGCGCGGAGGGACTAGCGCAGCCATACAATGAGCAGTTCTTC.

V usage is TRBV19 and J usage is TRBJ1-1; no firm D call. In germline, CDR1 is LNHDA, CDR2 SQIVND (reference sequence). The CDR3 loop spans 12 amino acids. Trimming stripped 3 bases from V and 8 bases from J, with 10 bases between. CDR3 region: CASSIFPTEAFF. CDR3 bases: TGTGCCAGTAGTATTTTTCCGACAGAAGCTTTCTTT.

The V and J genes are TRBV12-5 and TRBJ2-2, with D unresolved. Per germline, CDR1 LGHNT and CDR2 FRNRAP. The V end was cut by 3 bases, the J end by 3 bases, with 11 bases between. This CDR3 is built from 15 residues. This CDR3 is CASGFKARHTGELFF. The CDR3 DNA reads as TGTGCTAGTGGTTTCAAGGCTAGGCACACCGGGGAGCTGTTTTTT.

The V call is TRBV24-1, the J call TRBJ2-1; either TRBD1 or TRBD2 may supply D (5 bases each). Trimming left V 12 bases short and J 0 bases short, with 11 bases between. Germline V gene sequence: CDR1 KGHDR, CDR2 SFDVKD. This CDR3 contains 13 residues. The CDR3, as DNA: TGTGCCGCTCAGGGAGACTCCTACAATGAGCAGTTCTTC. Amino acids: CAAQGDSYNEQFF.

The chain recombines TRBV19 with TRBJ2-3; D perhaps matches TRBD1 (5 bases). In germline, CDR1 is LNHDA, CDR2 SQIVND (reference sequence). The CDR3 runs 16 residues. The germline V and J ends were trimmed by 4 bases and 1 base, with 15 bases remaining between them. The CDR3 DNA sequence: TGTGCCAGTAGTACCACAGGTTACGGAGGCACAGATACGCAGTATTTT. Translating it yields CASSTTGYGGTDTQYF.

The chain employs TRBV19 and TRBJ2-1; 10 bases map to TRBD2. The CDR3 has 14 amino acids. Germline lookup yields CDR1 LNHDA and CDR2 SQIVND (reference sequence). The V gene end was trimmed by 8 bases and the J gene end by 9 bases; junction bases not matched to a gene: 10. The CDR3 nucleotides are TGTGCCAGTGACAGCGGGAGGGCCAGACGTGAGCAGTTCTTC. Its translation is CASDSGRARREQFF.

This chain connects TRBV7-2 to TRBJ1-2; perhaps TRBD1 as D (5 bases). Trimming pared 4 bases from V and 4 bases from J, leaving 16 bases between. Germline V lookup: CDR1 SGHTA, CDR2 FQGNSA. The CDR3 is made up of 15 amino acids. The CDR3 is CASSSRGAGPYGYTF. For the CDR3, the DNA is TGTGCCAGCAGCTCCCGAGGGGCTGGGCCCTATGGCTACACCTTC. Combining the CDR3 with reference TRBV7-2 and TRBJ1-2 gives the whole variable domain GAGVSQSPSNKVTEKGKDVELRCDPISGHTALYWYRQSLGQGLEFLIYFQGNSAPDKSGLPSDRFSAERTGGSVSTLTIQRTQQEDSAVYLCASSSRGAGPYGYTFGSGTRLTVV.

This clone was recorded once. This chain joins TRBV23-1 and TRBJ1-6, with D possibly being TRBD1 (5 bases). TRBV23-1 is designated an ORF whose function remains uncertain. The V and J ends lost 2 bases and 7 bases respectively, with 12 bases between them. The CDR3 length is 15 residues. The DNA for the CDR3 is TGCGCCAGCAGTCAAAGCGTCCGGGGCAATTCACCCCTCCACTTT. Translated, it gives CASSQSVRGNSPLHF.

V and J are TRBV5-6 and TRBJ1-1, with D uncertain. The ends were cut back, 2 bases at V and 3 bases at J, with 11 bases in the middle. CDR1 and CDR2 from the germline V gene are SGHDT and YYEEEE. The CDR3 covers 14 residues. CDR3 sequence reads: CASSFRSGYTEAFF. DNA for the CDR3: TGTGCCAGCAGCTTTAGGTCAGGATACACTGAAGCTTTCTTT.

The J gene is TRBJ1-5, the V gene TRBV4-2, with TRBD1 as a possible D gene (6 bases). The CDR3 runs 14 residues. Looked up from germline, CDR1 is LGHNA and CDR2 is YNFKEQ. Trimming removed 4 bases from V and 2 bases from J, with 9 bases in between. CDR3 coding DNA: TGTGCCAGCAGCCCGAGGGGGGGCAATCAGCCCCAGCATTTT. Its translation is CASSPRGGNQPQHF.

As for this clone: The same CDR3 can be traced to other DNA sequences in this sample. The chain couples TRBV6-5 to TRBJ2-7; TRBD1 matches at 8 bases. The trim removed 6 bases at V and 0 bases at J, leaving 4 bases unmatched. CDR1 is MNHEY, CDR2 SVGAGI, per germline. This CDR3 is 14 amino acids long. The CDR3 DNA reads TGTGCCAGCAGGGGAACAGGGGGCTCCTACGAGCAGTACTTC. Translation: CASRGTGGSYEQYF.

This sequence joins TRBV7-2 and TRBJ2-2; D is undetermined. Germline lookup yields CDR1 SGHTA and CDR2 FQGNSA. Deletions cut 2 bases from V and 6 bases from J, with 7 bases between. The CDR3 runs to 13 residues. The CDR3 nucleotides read TGTGCCAGCAGCTTAAGCCGGGCCGGGGAGCTGTTTTTT. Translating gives CASSLSRAGELFF.

CDR3 DNA: TGTGCCAGTAGTATGGGAAATTCAGGGGTACGCGAGACCCAGTACTTC. Encoded protein: CASSMGNSGVRETQYF. The chain joins TRBV19 to TRBJ2-5, with D possibly TRBD1 on 6 matching bases. The CDR3 loop spans 16 amino acids. CDR1 is LNHDA, CDR2 SQIVND, per germline (reference sequence). Trimming took off 3 bases at V and 5 bases at J, with 19 bases between the two ends.

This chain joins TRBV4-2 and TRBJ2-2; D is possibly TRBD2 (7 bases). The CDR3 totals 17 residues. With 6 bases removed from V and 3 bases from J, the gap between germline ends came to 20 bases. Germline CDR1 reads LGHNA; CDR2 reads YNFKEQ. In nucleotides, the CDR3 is TGTGCCAGCAGAAGAGACCCCGGGGGGCCGCACACCGGGGAGCTGTTTTTT. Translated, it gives CASRRDPGGPHTGELFF.

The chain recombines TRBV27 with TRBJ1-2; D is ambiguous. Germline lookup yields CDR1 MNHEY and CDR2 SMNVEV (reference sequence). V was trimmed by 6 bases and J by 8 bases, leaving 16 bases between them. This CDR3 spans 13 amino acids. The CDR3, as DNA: TGTGCCAGCAGCCCTACCGGGTCGTGGGGCTACACCTTC. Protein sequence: CASSPTGSWGYTF.

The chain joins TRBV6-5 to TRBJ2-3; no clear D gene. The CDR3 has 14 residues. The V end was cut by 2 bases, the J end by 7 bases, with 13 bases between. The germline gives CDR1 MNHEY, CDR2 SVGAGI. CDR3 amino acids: CASSYRASGYTQYF. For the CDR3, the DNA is TGTGCCAGCAGTTACAGGGCTAGTGGGTATACGCAGTATTTT.

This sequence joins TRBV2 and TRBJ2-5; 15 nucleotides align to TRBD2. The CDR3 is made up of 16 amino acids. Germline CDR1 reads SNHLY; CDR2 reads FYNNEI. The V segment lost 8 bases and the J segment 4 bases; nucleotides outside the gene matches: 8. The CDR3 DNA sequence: TGTGCCAGCGTCCCGGGACTAGCGGGGGGTGGAGAGACCCAGTACTTC. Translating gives CASVPGLAGGGETQYF.

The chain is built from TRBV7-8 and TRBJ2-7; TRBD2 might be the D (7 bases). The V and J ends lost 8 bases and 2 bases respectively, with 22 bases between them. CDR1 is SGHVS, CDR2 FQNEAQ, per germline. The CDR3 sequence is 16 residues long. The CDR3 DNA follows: TGTGCCAGCCTGCTCTTCGCGGGGGCTCCGGCCTACGAGCAGTACTTC. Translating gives CASLLFAGAPAYEQYF.

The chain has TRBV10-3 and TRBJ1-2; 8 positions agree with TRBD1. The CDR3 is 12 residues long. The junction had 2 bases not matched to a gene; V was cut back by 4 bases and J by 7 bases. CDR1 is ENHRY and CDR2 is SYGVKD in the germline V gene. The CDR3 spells CAISAGGSGYTF. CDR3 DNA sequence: TGTGCCATCAGTGCAGGGGGCAGTGGCTACACCTTC.

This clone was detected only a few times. The CDR3 DNA is TGTGCCTGGGGGGAAGGTCTGGATTCACCCCTCCACTTT. It translates to CAWGEGLDSPLHF. V is TRBV30 and J is TRBJ1-6; D is uncertain. The CDR3 is 13 residues long. The ends were cut back, 5 bases at V and 8 bases at J, with 13 bases in the middle. Looked up from germline, CDR1 is GTSNPN and CDR2 is SVGIG (reference sequence).

CDR3 sequence (DNA): TGTGCCACCAGCTTTGACAGGGGGCACAATCAGCCCCAGCATTTT. Translating it yields CATSFDRGHNQPQHF. This chain uses TRBV15 with TRBJ1-5, with 10 bases lining up with TRBD1. Germline V CDR1 and CDR2: LNHNV, YYDKDF (reference sequence). V lost 5 bases and J lost 3; bases outside the gene matches: 4. The CDR3 loop spans 15 amino acids.

CDR3 sequence (DNA): TGTGCCTGGAGTGTAGATAGGGGAAACACCATATATTTT. Protein sequence: CAWSVDRGNTIYF. J is TRBJ1-3 and V is TRBV30; no definite D call. The V gene's germline CDR1 is GTSNPN and CDR2 SVGIG (reference sequence). V lost 0 bases and J lost 4, with 7 bases in between. The CDR3 length is 13 residues.

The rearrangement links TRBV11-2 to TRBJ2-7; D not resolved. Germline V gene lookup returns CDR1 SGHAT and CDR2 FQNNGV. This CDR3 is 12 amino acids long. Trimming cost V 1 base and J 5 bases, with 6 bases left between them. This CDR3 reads CASSLAQNEQYF. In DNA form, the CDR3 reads TGTGCCAGCAGCTTAGCACAGAACGAGCAGTACTTC.

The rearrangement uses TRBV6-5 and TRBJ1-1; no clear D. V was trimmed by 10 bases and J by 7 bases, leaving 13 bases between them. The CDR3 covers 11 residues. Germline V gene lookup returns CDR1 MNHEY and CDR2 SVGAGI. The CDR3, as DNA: TGTGCCACCGTCTACTGGAGTGAAGCTTTCTTT. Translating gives CATVYWSEAFF.

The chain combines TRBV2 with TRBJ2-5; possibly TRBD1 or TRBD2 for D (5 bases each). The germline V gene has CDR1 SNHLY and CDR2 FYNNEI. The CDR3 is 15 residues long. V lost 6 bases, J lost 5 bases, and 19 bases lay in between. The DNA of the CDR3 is TGTGCCAGCAGGAGGGACGCAGGGATTGGGGAGACCCAGTACTTC. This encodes CASRRDAGIGETQYF.

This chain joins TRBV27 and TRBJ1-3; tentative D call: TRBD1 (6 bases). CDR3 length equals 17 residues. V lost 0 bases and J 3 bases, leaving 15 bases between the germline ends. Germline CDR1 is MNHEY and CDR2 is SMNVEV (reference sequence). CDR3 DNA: TGTGCCAGCAGTTTATCACAAAGGGGGGGAGTTGGAAACACCATATATTTT. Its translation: CASSLSQRGGVGNTIYF.